This TCR beta chain was retrieved from a study of T cell responses to AZD1222 COVID-19 vaccine. Germline values: CDR1 MNHEY, CDR2 SVGAGI. V was clipped by 6 bases and J by 4 bases; unmatched bases: 5. The CDR3 runs 14 residues. This clone was observed a single time. Libraries were prepared by immunoSEQ multiplex PCR; TCRdb keeps only in-frame clonotypes and omits some of them. The table shows some 130,000 clones, with around 90% occurring only once. The TCR comes from an adult in good health. This chain uses TRBV6-5 with TRBJ1-4; 7 bases agree with TRBD1. The source was peripheral blood, collected on day 0 of AZD1222 vaccination. The CDR3 DNA reads as TGTGCCAGCAGACCGGGACAGATTAATGAAAAACTGTTTTTT. As protein: CASRPGQINEKLFF.